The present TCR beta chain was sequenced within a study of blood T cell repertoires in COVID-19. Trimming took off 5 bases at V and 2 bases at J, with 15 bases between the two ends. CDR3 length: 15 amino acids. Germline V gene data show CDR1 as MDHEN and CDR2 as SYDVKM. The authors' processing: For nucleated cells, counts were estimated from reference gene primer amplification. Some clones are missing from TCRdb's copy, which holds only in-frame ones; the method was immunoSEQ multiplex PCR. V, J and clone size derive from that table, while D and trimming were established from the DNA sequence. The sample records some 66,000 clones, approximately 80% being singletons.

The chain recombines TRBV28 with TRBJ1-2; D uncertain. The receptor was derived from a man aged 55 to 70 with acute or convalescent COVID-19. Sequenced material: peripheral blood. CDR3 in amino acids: CASSRGRDINYGYTF. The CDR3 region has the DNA TGTGCCAGCAGTCGCGGGCGGGATATAAACTATGGCTACACCTTC.